This T cell receptor (beta chain) was sequenced during a study of early T cells in non-severe SARS-CoV-2 infection. The length of the CDR3 is 16 residues. V was pared by 4 bases and J by 4 bases, with 18 bases between. Germline CDR1 reads MNHEY; CDR2 reads SMNVEV (reference sequence). This clonotype was seen more than once but under ten times. Attachment of unique molecular identifiers was made to individual cDNA molecules. TCRdb analysed the 5' RACE reads with MiXCR anew, one entry per CDR3 protein. Seen here are around 25,000 distinct CDR3 sequences, 4% to 4.5% observed once, and the top ten hold under 4.5%.

Material: whole blood. The chain recombines TRBV27 with TRBJ2-3; D is tentatively TRBD1 or TRBD2 (5 bases each). The source of this sequence is an adult who was a healthcare worker with PCR-confirmed SARS-CoV-2 infection or an uninfected control (not recorded which). CDR3 residues: CASSSWRLRGADTQYF. The CDR3 nucleotides are TGTGCCAGCAGTTCCTGGAGATTGAGGGGCGCAGATACGCAGTATTTT.